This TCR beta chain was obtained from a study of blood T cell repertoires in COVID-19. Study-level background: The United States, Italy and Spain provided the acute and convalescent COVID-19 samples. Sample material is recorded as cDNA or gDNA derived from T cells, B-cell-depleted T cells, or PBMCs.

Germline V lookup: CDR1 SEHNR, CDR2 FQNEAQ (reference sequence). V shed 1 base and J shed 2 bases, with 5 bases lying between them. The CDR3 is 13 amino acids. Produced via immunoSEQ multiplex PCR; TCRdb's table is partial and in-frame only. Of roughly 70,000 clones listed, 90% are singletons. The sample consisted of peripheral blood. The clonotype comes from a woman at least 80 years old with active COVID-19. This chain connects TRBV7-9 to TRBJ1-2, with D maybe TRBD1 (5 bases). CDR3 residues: CASSLEGNYGYTF. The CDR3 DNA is TGTGCCAGCAGCTTAGAGGGGAACTATGGCTACACCTTC.